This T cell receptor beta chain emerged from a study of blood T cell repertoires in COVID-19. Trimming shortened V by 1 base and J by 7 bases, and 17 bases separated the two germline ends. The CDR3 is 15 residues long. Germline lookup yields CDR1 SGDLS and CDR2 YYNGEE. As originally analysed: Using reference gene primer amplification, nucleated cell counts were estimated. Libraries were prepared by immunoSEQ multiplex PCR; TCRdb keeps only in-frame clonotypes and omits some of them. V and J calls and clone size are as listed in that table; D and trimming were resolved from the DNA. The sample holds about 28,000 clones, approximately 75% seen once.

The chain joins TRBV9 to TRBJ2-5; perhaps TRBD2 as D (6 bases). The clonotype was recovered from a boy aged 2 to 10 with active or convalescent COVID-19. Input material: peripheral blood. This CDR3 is CASSVTALAVSTQYF. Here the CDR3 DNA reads TGTGCCAGCAGCGTAACGGCGTTAGCGGTCTCGACCCAGTACTTC. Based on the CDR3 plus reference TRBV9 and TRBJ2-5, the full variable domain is DSGVTQTPKHLITATGQRVTLRCSPRSGDLSVYWYQQSLDQGLQFLIQYYNGEERAKGNILERFSAQQFPDLHSELNLSSLELGDSALYFCASSVTALAVSTQYFGPGTRLLVL.